The clone carrying this T cell receptor beta chain was seen a handful of times. Antigen: not known. The data originate from a study of CD8 T cells in ankylosing spondylitis. The study, taken as a whole, reports: Clones tied to disease were said to be significantly enriched in matched ankylosing spondylitis synovial fluid.

There are 13 residues in the CDR3. The V gene's germline CDR1 is SQVTM and CDR2 ANQGSEA. One entry per CDR3 protein, called by TCRdb with MiXCR from the 5' RACE reads. This table has 310,000 or so distinct CDR3 sequences, roughly 20% appearing once. Sequenced sample: blood, either unsorted or a sorted T cell fraction (not recorded which). V and J are TRBV29-1 and TRBJ2-2, with D tentatively TRBD1 or TRBD2 (5 bases each). The receptor comes from a male donor with ankylosing spondylitis or in good health (not recorded which). CDR3 region: CGLGEVATGELFF. CDR3 sequence (DNA): TGCGGTCTGGGGGAAGTGGCCACCGGGGAGCTGTTTTTT.